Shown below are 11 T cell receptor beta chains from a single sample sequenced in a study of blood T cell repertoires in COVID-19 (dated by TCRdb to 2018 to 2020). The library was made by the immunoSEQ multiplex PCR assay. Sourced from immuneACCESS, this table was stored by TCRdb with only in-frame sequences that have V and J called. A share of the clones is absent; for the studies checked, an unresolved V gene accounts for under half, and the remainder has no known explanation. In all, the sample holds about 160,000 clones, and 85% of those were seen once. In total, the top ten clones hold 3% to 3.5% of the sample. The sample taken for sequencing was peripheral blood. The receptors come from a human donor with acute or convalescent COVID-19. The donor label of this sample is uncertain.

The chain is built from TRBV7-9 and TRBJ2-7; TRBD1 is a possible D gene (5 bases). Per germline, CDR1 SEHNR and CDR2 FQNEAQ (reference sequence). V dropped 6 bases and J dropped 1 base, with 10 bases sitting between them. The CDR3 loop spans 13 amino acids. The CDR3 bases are TGTGCCAGCAGAGACAGTCTTTCCTACGAGCAGTACTTC. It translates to CASRDSLSYEQYF. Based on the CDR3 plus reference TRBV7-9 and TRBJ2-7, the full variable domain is DTGVSQNPRHKITKRGQNVTFRCDPISEHNRLYWYRQTLGQGPEFLTYFQNEAQLEKSRLLSDRFSAERPKGSFSTLEIQRTEQGDSAMYLCASRDSLSYEQYFGPGTRLTVT.

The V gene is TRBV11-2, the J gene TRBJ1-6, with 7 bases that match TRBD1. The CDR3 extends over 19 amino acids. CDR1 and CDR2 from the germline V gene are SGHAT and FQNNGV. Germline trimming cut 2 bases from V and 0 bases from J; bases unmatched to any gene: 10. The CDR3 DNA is TGTGCCAGCAGCTTAAGCCAGACAGGGATGAGCTCCTATAATTCACCCCTCCACTTT. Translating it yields CASSLSQTGMSSYNSPLHF.

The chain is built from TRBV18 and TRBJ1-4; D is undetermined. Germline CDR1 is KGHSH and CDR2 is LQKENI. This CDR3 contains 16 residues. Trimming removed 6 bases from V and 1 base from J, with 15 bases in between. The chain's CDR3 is CASSLGPGGTNEKLFF. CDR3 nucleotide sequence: TGTGCCAGCTCCCTTGGTCCCGGAGGAACTAATGAAAAACTGTTTTTT. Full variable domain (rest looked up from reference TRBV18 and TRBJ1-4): NAGVMQNPRHLVRRRGQEARLRCSPMKGHSHVYWYRQLPEEGLKFMVYLQKENIIDESGMPKERFSAEFPKEGPSILRIQQVVRGDSAAYFCASSLGPGGTNEKLFFGSGTQLSVL.

CDR3 in DNA: TGTGCCAGCAATAGTGACACCGGGGAGCTGTTTTTT. The encoded protein is CASNSDTGELFF. This rearrangement joins TRBV6-5 to TRBJ2-2; D gene uncertain. V was shortened by 7 bases and J by 3 bases, with 6 bases between the two germline ends. CDR1 MNHEY and CDR2 SVGAGI come from the germline V gene. The CDR3 is 12 residues long.

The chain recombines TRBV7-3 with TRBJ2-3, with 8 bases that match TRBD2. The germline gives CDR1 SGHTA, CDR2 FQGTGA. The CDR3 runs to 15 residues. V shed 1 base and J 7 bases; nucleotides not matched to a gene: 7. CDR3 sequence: CASSLSYGGANTQYF. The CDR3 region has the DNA TGTGCCAGCAGCTTAAGCTACGGGGGGGCTAATACGCAGTATTTT.

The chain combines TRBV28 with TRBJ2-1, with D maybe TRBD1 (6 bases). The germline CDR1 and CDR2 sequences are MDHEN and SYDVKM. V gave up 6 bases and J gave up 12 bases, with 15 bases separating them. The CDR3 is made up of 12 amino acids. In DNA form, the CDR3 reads TGTGCCAGCAGGACGCCACAGGGAATGCAGTTCTTC. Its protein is CASRTPQGMQFF.

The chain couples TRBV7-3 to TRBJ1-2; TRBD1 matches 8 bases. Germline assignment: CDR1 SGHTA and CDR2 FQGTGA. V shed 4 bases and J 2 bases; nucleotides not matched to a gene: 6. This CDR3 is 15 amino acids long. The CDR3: CASSWTGNRNYGYTF. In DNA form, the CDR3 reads TGTGCCAGCAGCTGGACAGGGAATAGGAACTATGGCTACACCTTC.

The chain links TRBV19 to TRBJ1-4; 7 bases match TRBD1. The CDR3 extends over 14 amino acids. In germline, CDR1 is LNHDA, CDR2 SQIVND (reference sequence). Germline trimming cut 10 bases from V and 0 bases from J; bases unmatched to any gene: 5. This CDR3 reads CATNGQATNEKLFF. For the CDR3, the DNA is TGTGCCACCAACGGACAGGCAACTAATGAAAAACTGTTTTTT. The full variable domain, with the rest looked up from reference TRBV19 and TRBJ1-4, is DGGITQSPKYLFRKEGQNVTLSCEQNLNHDAMYWYRQDPGQGLRLIYYSQIVNDFQKGDIAEGYSVSREKKESFPLTVTSAQKNPTAFYLCATNGQATNEKLFFGSGTQLSVL.

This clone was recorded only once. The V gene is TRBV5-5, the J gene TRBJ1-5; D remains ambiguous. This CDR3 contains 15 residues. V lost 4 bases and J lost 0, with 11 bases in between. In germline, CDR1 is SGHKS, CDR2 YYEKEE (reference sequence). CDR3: CASSAAADSNQPQHF. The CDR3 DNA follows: TGTGCCAGCAGCGCAGCTGCGGATAGCAATCAGCCCCAGCATTTT. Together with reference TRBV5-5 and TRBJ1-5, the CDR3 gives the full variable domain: DAGVTQSPTHLIKTRGQQVTLRCSPISGHKSVSWYQQVLGQGPQFIFQYYEKEERGRGNFPDRFSARQFPNYSSELNVNALLLGDSALYLCASSAAADSNQPQHFGDGTRLSIL.

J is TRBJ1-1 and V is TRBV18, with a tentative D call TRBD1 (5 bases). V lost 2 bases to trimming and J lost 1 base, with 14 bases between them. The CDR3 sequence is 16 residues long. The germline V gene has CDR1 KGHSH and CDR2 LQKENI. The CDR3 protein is CASSPIVPGSNTEAFF. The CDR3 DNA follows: TGTGCCAGCTCACCAATCGTCCCAGGGTCGAACACTGAAGCTTTCTTT.

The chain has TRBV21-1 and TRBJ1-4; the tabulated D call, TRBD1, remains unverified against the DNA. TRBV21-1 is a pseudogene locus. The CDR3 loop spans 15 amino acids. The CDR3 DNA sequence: TGTGCCAGCAGCTCCAAGCAGGGGGCGGTGAGAAAACTGTTTTTT. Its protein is CASSSKQGAVRKLFF.